This entry is about one T cell receptor beta chain. The V gene's germline CDR1 is SNHLY and CDR2 FYNNEI. The CDR3 covers 15 residues. The J segment lost 4 bases and the V segment lost 4 bases, leaving 9 bases of the junction unmatched. This sample is drawn from a study of blood T cell repertoires in COVID-19. Overall study: T cells, B-cell-depleted T cells, or PBMCs provided the cDNA or gDNA that served as material.

Authors' methods: Scientists estimated how many nucleated cells there were by amplifying reference gene primers. Profiled with immunoSEQ multiplex PCR; TCRdb holds only in-frame clones, not every one. The V and J calls and clone size are taken from that table; D and trimming were inferred from the DNA. The sample holds around 260,000 clones, approximately 91% seen once. Sequencing was done on a sample of peripheral blood. The clonotype originates from a woman in her thirties or forties who had recovered from COVID-19. The chain carries TRBV2 and TRBJ2-7; TRBD1 matches at 8 bases. CDR3 bases: TGTGCCAGCAGTGTGGGGACAGGAGGCATATACGAGCAGTACTTC. Amino acids: CASSVGTGGIYEQYF.